Below, 12 T cell receptor beta chains from the same sample are listed, as sequenced in a study of blood T cell repertoires in COVID-19 (dated by TCRdb to about 2020). The method was the immunoSEQ multiplex PCR assay. TCRdb re-hosts the immuneACCESS table, in-frame sequences only. Its copies lack some clones; in the studies checked, an unresolved V gene accounts for under half of them, and the cause for the rest is not known. The sample table holds about 140,000 clones, of which approximately 84% were seen once. The ten largest clones represent more than 7% of the sample. The sequencing sample was made of peripheral blood. These receptors were obtained from a human donor in a cohort sampled during active COVID-19.

This chain connects TRBV5-1 to TRBJ1-2; TRBD1 aligns across 12 bases. CDR3 length: 18 amino acids. CDR1 SGHRS and CDR2 YFSETQ come from the germline V gene. The V segment lost 1 base and the J segment 8 bases; nucleotides outside the gene matches: 15. CDR3 sequence reads: CASSLYGGQGAARDGYTF. In nucleotides, the CDR3 is TGCGCCAGCAGCTTGTATGGGGGACAGGGGGCGGCGAGGGACGGCTACACCTTC.

The chain joins TRBV3-1 (or the pseudogene TRBV3-2) to TRBJ2-7; D possibly corresponds to TRBD2 (6 bases). V was clipped by 4 bases and J by 0 bases, with 13 bases between them. CDR3 size: 15 residues. The V gene's germline CDR1 is LGHDT and CDR2 YNNKEL (reference sequence). The CDR3 bases are TGTGCCAGCAGCCCCCGCGGGGATTACTCCTACGAGCAGTACTTC. It codes for CASSPRGDYSYEQYF.

A word on this clone: One end of the junction is discordant with germline, which a read error may explain. V gene TRBV6-5 combines with J gene TRBJ2-3; TRBD2 agrees at 9 bases. The CDR3 is 15 amino acids. The V gene's germline CDR1 is MNHEY and CDR2 SVGAGI. CDR3 loop: CASTYSGGSTDTQYF. For the CDR3, the DNA is TGTGCCAGCACTTACAGCGGGGGGAGCACAGATACGCAGTATTTT.

The chain has TRBV18 and TRBJ1-1; the match to TRBD1 covers 9 bases. Unmatched junction bases numbered 5, after V lost 8 bases and J lost 4 bases. The CDR3 sequence is 13 residues long. Germline CDR1 reads KGHSH; CDR2 reads LQKENI. CDR3 amino acids: CASQQGARTEAFF. The CDR3 region has the DNA TGTGCCAGCCAACAGGGGGCGCGCACTGAAGCTTTCTTT. The whole variable domain, remainder taken from reference TRBV18 and TRBJ1-1, is NAGVMQNPRHLVRRRGQEARLRCSPMKGHSHVYWYRQLPEEGLKFMVYLQKENIIDESGMPKERFSAEFPKEGPSILRIQQVVRGDSAAYFCASQQGARTEAFFGQGTRLTVV.

This clone showed up just once. V gene TRBV5-4 combines with J gene TRBJ1-4; 7 bases match TRBD1. Trimming cost V 4 bases and J 3 bases; bases outside gene matches: 3. This CDR3 is built from 14 residues. Per the germline V gene, CDR1 is SGHNT and CDR2 is YYREEE (reference sequence). The CDR3 DNA follows: TGTGCCAGCAGCGGTAGGGGGCCTAATGAAAAACTGTTTTTT. Translating gives CASSGRGPNEKLFF.

The chain uses TRBV11-3 and TRBJ2-1, with 13 bases identical to TRBD2. The CDR3 has 16 amino acids. V shed 4 bases, J shed 4 bases, and the junction held 4 bases outside the gene matches. Germline V CDR1 and CDR2: SGHNT, YENEEA. The CDR3, as DNA: TGTGCCAGCAGCTGGGGACTAGCGGGGCAATACAATGAGCAGTTCTTC. Amino acid sequence: CASSWGLAGQYNEQFF.

This clone occurred once. The chain joins TRBV14 to TRBJ2-3; tentatively, D is TRBD2 (5 bases). The CDR3 covers 16 residues. CDR1 SGHDN and CDR2 FVKESK come from the germline V gene. V was clipped by 4 bases and J by 0 bases, with 14 bases between them. Here the CDR3 reads CASSPPPAASTDTQYF. The CDR3 DNA sequence: TGTGCCAGCAGCCCACCCCCAGCGGCGAGCACAGATACGCAGTATTTT.

This chain connects TRBV2 to TRBJ2-5; 7 bases match TRBD1. The CDR3 extends over 15 amino acids. Germline V gene sequence: CDR1 SNHLY, CDR2 FYNNEI. V lost 4 bases and J lost 5; bases outside the gene matches: 10. CDR3 residues: CASSVYRGVAETQYF. CDR3 sequence (DNA): TGTGCCAGCAGTGTCTACAGGGGCGTCGCGGAGACCCAGTACTTC.

About this clone itself: Within the sample, other DNA sequences also encode this same CDR3. The gene calls are TRBV19 and TRBJ2-5, with D possibly being TRBD2 (5 bases). Germline loops: CDR1 LNHDA, CDR2 SQIVND (reference sequence). The V end lost 4 bases, the J end lost 2 bases, and 8 bases lay between the germline ends. This CDR3 is built from 13 residues. Here the CDR3 DNA reads TGTGCCAGTAGTACGGGAATTCAAGAGACCCAGTACTTC. Amino acids: CASSTGIQETQYF.

The genes are TRBV5-1 and TRBJ2-2; weak D call: TRBD2 (6 bases). V was cut by 1 base and J by 8 bases, with 21 bases left in between. This CDR3 region has 17 residues. The V gene's germline CDR1 is SGHRS and CDR2 YFSETQ. This CDR3 reads CASSLRTGLELGGELFF. The CDR3 coding sequence is TGCGCCAGCAGCTTGAGGACGGGACTGGAATTAGGGGGGGAGCTGTTTTTT. The full variable domain, completed using reference TRBV5-1 and TRBJ2-2, is KAGVTQTPRYLIKTRGQQVTLSCSPISGHRSVSWYQQTPGQGLQFLFEYFSETQRNKGNFPGRFSGRQFSNSRSEMNVSTLELGDSALYLCASSLRTGLELGGELFFGEGSRLTVL.

CDR3: CSARTGESGNTIYF. CDR3 in DNA: TGCAGCGCCCGGACAGGCGAATCTGGAAACACCATATATTTT. The chain recombines TRBV29-1 with TRBJ1-3; 7 nucleotides line up with TRBD1. V shed 7 bases and J 1 base; nucleotides not matched to a gene: 7. CDR1 is SQVTM and CDR2 is ANQGSEA in the germline V gene. This CDR3 has 14 amino acids.

The rearrangement joins TRBV5-1 to TRBJ2-1, with 9 bases aligning to TRBD1. The junction had 6 bases not matched to a gene; V was cut back by 0 bases and J by 5 bases. This CDR3 region has 16 residues. Germline CDR1 and CDR2: SGHRS and YFSETQ. The CDR3 nucleotides read TGCGCCAGCAGCTTGGTACAGGGGGCCGGGGACAATGAGCAGTTCTTC. This gives the protein CASSLVQGAGDNEQFF.